The T cell receptor (beta chain) under discussion was sequenced for a study of T cell changes during pregnancy in multiple sclerosis. Measured with immunoSEQ multiplex PCR; TCRdb has only the in-frame clones, and not every one. The top ten hold under 0.35% of the sample, which has tens of thousands of clones, 90% to 95% seen once. The table lists this clone with a count of one. The CDR3 totals 17 residues. The V and J ends lost 5 bases and 5 bases, in that order; junction bases with no gene match: 12. Germline assignment: CDR1 MNHEY and CDR2 SMNVEV (reference sequence). The sequence came from a female donor in good health, enrolled as a control in a pregnancy study. The starting material was CD4+ T cells from peripheral blood mononuclear cells, obtained in the third trimester of pregnancy. The chain uses TRBV27 and TRBJ1-4, with 9 positions matching TRBD1. As DNA, the CDR3 is TGTGCCAGCAGTCGGTCCCGGGACAGGGTGGGAAATGAAAAACTGTTTTTT. It translates to CASSRSRDRVGNEKLFF.